Listed here are 3 T cell receptor beta chains from one sample, sequenced in a study of T cell clones after liver transplantation (dated by TCRdb to between 2019 and 2020). Receptors were amplified or captured by the immunoSEQ multiplex PCR assay. TCRdb obtained this table from immuneACCESS and retained in-frame rearrangements with V and J assigned. These tables miss some clones; where compared with another copy, unresolved V genes account for less than half of the shortfall, and the remainder is unexplained. The sample yields roughly 67,000 clones; approximately 92% were counted once. The top ten constitute approximately 0.96% of the sample. The input for sequencing was CD4+ T cells from blood, taken less than 27 months after liver transplant. These TCRs come from a human patient who received a liver transplant. After a transplant, not all T cells may be the patient's own; some may come from the graft donor.

This chain links TRBV5-4 with TRBJ2-1; D may be TRBD2 (6 bases). Trimming left V 4 bases short and J 0 bases short, with 14 bases between. CDR1 is SGHNT, CDR2 YYREEE, per germline (reference sequence). The CDR3 sequence is 16 residues long. The CDR3 region has the DNA TGTGCCAGCAGCCAGGGCGGGGCAAGCTCCTACAATGAGCAGTTCTTC. Amino acids: CASSQGGASSYNEQFF.

This clone was seen only once. The chain links TRBV29-1 to TRBJ2-3, with D possibly TRBD2 on 6 matching bases. V was clipped by 6 bases and J by 6 bases, with 19 bases between them. Germline assignment: CDR1 SQVTM and CDR2 ANQGSEA. This CDR3 comprises 14 residues. This CDR3 reads CSVNHRGRGDTQYF. CDR3 nucleotides: TGCAGCGTCAACCATCGAGGGCGGGGCGATACGCAGTATTTT.

The chain combines TRBV4-3 with TRBJ2-3; D is ambiguous. This CDR3 region has 13 residues. The V end was cut by 0 bases, the J end by 6 bases, with 7 bases between. CDR1 LGHNA and CDR2 YSLEER come from the germline V gene. In DNA form, the CDR3 reads TGCGCCAGCAGCCAAGATTTCAGGGATACGCAGTATTTT. It yields the protein CASSQDFRDTQYF.